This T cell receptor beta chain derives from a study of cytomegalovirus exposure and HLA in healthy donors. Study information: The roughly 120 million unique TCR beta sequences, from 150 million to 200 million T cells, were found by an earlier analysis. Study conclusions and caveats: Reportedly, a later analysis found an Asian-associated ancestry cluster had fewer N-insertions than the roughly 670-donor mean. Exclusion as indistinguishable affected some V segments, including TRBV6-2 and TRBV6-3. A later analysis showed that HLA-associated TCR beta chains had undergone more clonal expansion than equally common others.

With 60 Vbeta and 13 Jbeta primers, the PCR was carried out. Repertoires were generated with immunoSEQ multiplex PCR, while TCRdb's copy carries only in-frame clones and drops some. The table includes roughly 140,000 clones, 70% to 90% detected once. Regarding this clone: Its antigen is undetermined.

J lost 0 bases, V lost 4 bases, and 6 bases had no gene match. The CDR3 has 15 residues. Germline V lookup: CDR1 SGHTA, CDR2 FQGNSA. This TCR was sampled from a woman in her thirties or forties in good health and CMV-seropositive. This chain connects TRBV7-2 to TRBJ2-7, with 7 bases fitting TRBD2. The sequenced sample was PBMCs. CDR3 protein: CASSSMGGGSYEQYF. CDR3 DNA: TGTGCCAGCAGCTCAATGGGCGGGGGCTCCTACGAGCAGTACTTC.